Presented here are 9 T cell receptor beta chains from one specimen sequenced in a study of OX40 agonist ivuxolimab in advanced cancers. Preparation of the library involved the immunoSEQ multiplex PCR assay. Entries here come from immuneACCESS through TCRdb and include only in-frame sequences with V and J called. Some clones fail to appear in such tables; in the studies checked, an unresolved V gene covers under half of the shortfall, and the cause of the remainder is unknown. This sample comprises about 31,000 clones, about 87% of them detected only once. Jointly, the top ten make up under 30% of the sample. Sequencing was performed on CD4+ or CD8+ T cells sorted from blood, taken in a trial of the OX40 agonist ivuxolimab. The receptors were sampled from an adult with an advanced solid tumor such as melanoma, head and neck, liver or kidney cancer.

The V call is TRBV10-1, the J call TRBJ2-1; unclear D gene. Germline loops: CDR1 WNHNN, CDR2 SYGVQD (reference sequence). The CDR3 sequence is 15 residues long. The germline V and J ends were trimmed by 0 bases and 2 bases, with 8 bases remaining between them. The CDR3 loop is CASSESPGPYNEQFF. The CDR3 DNA reads as TGCGCCAGCAGTGAGTCGCCGGGTCCCTACAATGAGCAGTTCTTC.

Points on this clone: This could be a read error, since a much larger clone is one nucleotide away. The V gene is TRBV4-2, the J gene TRBJ2-7; TRBD1 or TRBD2 may be the D gene (5 bases each). Germline-derived CDR1 and CDR2 are LGHNA and YNFKEQ. This CDR3 is built from 14 residues. Trimming shortened V by 7 bases and J by 4 bases, and 17 bases separated the two germline ends. CDR3 residues: CASNPLGETYEQYF. The CDR3 coding sequence is TGTGCCAGCAACCCTTTGGGGGAGACTTACGAGCAGTACTTC.

The sample holds one count of this clone. V usage is TRBV5-6 and J usage is TRBJ1-4; D gene ambiguous. Germline V gives CDR1 SGHDT, CDR2 YYEEEE. Between the trimmed V and J ends, which lost 1 base and 5 bases, there was a span of 15 bases. The length of the CDR3 is 16 residues. The CDR3 nucleotides read TGTGCCAGCAGCTTGAGAGGAGGAGGTGGAAATGAAAAACTGTTTTTT. Its translation is CASSLRGGGGNEKLFF.

The chain links TRBV5-1 to TRBJ2-1; 9 positions agree with TRBD2. V lost 4 bases and J lost 2; bases outside the gene matches: 4. The CDR3 is 15 amino acids. Germline-derived CDR1 and CDR2 are SGHRS and YFSETQ. The CDR3 loop is CASSISGGAYNEQFF. The CDR3 DNA reads as TGCGCCAGCAGCATTAGCGGGGGAGCCTACAATGAGCAGTTCTTC.

The V gene is TRBV4-2, the J gene TRBJ2-3; D might be TRBD2 (6 bases). Germline CDR1 reads LGHNA; CDR2 reads YNFKEQ. Trimming shortened V by 3 bases and J by 6 bases, and 16 bases separated the two germline ends. The CDR3 is made up of 15 amino acids. The CDR3 spells CASSQGGGELDTQYF. The CDR3 DNA is TGTGCCAGCAGCCAGGGGGGTGGGGAGCTGGATACGCAGTATTTT.

The chain combines TRBV6-1 with TRBJ2-7; 9 positions agree with TRBD2. Germline V lookup: CDR1 MNHNS, CDR2 SASEGT. The CDR3 is made up of 14 amino acids. Germline trimming cut 6 bases from V and 5 bases from J; bases unmatched to any gene: 8. CDR3 in DNA: TGTGCCAGCAGACCTAGCGGGATGTTCCACGAGCAGTACTTC. This encodes CASRPSGMFHEQYF.

A note on this clone: A much larger clonotype is one base distant, so this may be a read error. This sequence joins TRBV7-9 and TRBJ2-5, with 7 bases aligning to TRBD1. With 1 base clipped from V and 5 bases from J, the junction kept 10 bases outside the gene matches. The germline V gene has CDR1 SEHNR and CDR2 FQNEAQ (reference sequence). This CDR3 spans 16 amino acids. The CDR3 bases are TGTGCCAGCAGCTTAGAATTTTCGGACAGGTCGGAGACCCAGTACTTC. Protein product: CASSLEFSDRSETQYF.

On this clone: This CDR3 is also generated by other DNA sequences in the sample. The genes are TRBV7-2 and TRBJ2-5; possibly TRBD2 for D (5 bases). V was trimmed by 3 bases and J by 2 bases, leaving 7 bases between them. CDR3 length: 13 residues. The germline V gene encodes CDR1 SGHTA and CDR2 FQGNSA. CDR3 in amino acids: CASSFTGQETQYF. CDR3 in DNA: TGTGCCAGCAGCTTTACGGGGCAAGAGACCCAGTACTTC.

CDR3 residues: CASRRDRYNEQFF. The CDR3 DNA follows: TGTGCCAGCAGAAGGGACAGATACAATGAGCAGTTCTTC. The genes are TRBV27 and TRBJ2-1; TRBD1 aligns across 7 bases. The CDR3 consists of 13 residues. The germline CDR1 and CDR2 sequences are MNHEY and SMNVEV (reference sequence). The V and J ends lost 6 bases and 4 bases, in that order; junction bases with no gene match: 3.